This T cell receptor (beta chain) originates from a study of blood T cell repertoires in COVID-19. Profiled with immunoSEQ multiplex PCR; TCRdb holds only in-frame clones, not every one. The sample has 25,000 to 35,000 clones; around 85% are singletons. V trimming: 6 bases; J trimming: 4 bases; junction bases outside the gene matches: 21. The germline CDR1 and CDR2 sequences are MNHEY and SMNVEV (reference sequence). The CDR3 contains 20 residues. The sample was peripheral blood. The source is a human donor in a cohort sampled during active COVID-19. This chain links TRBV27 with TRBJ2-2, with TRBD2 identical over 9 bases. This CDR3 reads CASSLFRGNSGSPTTGELFF. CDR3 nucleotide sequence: TGTGCCAGCAGCCTATTCAGGGGGAATAGCGGGAGCCCCACCACCGGGGAGCTGTTTTTT.